This passage covers 9 T cell receptor beta chains from one sample sequenced in a study of tumor-infiltrating lymphocytes in localized non-small cell lung cancer. Libraries were prepared by immunoSEQ multiplex PCR; TCRdb keeps only in-frame clonotypes and omits some of them. The repertoire holds 12,000 or so clones, about 83% seen once, with almost 8% in the top ten. The sample comprised lung tumor tissue. The origin of the receptors is a human donor with non-small cell lung cancer.

The V call is TRBV29-1, the J call TRBJ2-7, with TRBD2 matching 9 bases. With V trimmed by 4 bases and J by 7 bases, 8 bases remained unmatched. Germline V gene data show CDR1 as SQVTM and CDR2 as ANQGSEA. This CDR3 contains 13 residues. The CDR3 loop is CSVGASGTLEQYF. The CDR3 nucleotides read TGCAGCGTTGGGGCTAGCGGGACGTTGGAGCAGTACTTC.

This sequence joins TRBV7-8 and TRBJ2-3, with D possibly being TRBD2 (5 bases). Trimming took off 3 bases at V and 6 bases at J, with 10 bases between the two ends. Germline V gene data show CDR1 as SGHVS and CDR2 as FQNEAQ. This CDR3 region has 13 residues. CDR3 loop: CASSLGGRDTQYF. CDR3 DNA sequence: TGTGCCAGCAGCTTGGGCGGGCGGGATACGCAGTATTTT.

Points on this clone: The sample has other DNA sequences that encode this CDR3 too. CDR3 sequence (DNA): TGCGCCAGCAGCTTTGGAAACAATGAGCAGTTCTTC. Its protein is CASSFGNNEQFF. The genes are TRBV5-1 and TRBJ2-1; D remains unclear. Trimming removed 2 bases at V and 5 bases at J, with 5 bases between. The CDR3 runs 12 residues. Germline values: CDR1 SGHRS, CDR2 YFSETQ. Using reference TRBV5-1 and TRBJ2-1 for the parts outside the CDR3, the full variable domain is KAGVTQTPRYLIKTRGQQVTLSCSPISGHRSVSWYQQTPGQGLQFLFEYFSETQRNKGNFPGRFSGRQFSNSRSEMNVSTLELGDSALYLCASSFGNNEQFFGPGTRLTVL.

The chain recombines TRBV10-3 with TRBJ2-7; 9 bases fit TRBD2. V lost 8 bases and J lost 2; bases outside the gene matches: 10. This CDR3 contains 15 residues. Germline V gene lookup returns CDR1 ENHRY and CDR2 SYGVKD. CDR3 DNA sequence: TGTGCCATCGGGAAACTAGCGGGTGGAACCTACGAGCAGTACTTC. Its protein is CAIGKLAGGTYEQYF.

This clone was recorded a few times. The V call is TRBV10-2, the J call TRBJ1-6; 8 bases fit TRBD1. Unmatched junction bases numbered 1, after V lost 2 bases and J lost 7 bases. The CDR3 consists of 14 residues. Germline lookup yields CDR1 WSHSY and CDR2 SAAADI. The CDR3 nucleotides are TGCGCCAGCAGTGAGCGGACAGGGAATTCACCCCTCCACTTT. Translating gives CASSERTGNSPLHF.

This rearrangement joins TRBV27 to TRBJ1-5, with a tentative D call TRBD1 (6 bases). CDR3 length: 19 residues. Per germline, CDR1 MNHEY and CDR2 SMNVEV (reference sequence). V gave up 4 bases and J gave up 2 bases, with 24 bases separating them. The CDR3 sequence is CASSSPSGRGGVGNQPQHF. The CDR3 DNA sequence: TGTGCCAGCAGTTCCCCCTCGGGGAGGGGGGGAGTTGGCAATCAGCCCCAGCATTTT.

This chain uses TRBV29-1 with TRBJ2-1; 8 nucleotides line up with TRBD2. Germline lookup yields CDR1 SQVTM and CDR2 ANQGSEA. The CDR3 contains 14 residues. The J segment lost 0 bases and the V segment lost 6 bases, leaving 4 bases of the junction unmatched. CDR3 in amino acids: CSVLTSGSYNEQFF. CDR3 nucleotides: TGCAGCGTCCTTACTAGCGGCTCCTACAATGAGCAGTTCTTC.

J is TRBJ2-3 and V is TRBV12-5; 7 nucleotides align to TRBD2. The germline V gene encodes CDR1 LGHNT and CDR2 FRNRAP. The CDR3 totals 15 residues. With V trimmed by 1 base and J by 8 bases, 9 bases remained unmatched. CDR3 coding DNA: TGTGCTAGTGGTTTGGATCGGGGAGGGAGCGTTACGCAGTATTTT. It translates to CASGLDRGGSVTQYF.

V and J are TRBV27 and TRBJ1-5; D might be TRBD1 (5 bases). The V end lost 6 bases, the J end lost 0 bases, and 12 bases lay between the germline ends. CDR1 MNHEY and CDR2 SMNVEV come from the germline V gene (reference sequence). This CDR3 region has 15 residues. CDR3 in DNA: TGTGCCAGCAGGACGACAGCGTATAGCAATCAGCCCCAGCATTTT. Residues: CASRTTAYSNQPQHF.